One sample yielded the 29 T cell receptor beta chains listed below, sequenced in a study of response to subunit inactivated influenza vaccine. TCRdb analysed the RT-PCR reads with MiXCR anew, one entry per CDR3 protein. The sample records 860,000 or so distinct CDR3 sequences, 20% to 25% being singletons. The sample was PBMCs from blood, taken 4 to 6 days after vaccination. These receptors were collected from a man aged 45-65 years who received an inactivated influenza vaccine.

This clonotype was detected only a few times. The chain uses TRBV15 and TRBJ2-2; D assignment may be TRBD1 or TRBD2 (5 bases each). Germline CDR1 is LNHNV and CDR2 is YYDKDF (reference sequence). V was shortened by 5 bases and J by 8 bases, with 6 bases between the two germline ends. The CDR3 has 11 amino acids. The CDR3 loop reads CATSEGGELFF. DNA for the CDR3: TGTGCCACCAGCGAGGGGGGGGAGCTGTTTTTT.

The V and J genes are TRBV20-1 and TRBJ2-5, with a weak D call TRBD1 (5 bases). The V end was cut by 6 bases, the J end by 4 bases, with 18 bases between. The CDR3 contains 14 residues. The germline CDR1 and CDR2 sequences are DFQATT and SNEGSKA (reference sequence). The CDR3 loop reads CSAPWFGRAETQYF. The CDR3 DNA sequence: TGCAGTGCCCCCTGGTTTGGCAGGGCAGAGACCCAGTACTTC.

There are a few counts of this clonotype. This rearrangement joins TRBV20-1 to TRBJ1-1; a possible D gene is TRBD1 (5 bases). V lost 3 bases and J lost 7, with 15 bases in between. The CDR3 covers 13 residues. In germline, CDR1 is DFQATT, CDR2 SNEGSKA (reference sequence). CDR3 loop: CSASGGGGHEAFF. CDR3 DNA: TGCAGTGCTAGCGGTGGGGGTGGGCATGAAGCTTTCTTT.

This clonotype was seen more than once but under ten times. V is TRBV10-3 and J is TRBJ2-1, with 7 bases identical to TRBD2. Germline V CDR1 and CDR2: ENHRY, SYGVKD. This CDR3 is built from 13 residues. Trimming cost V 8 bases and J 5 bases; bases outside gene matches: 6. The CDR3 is CAISSGVNNEQFF. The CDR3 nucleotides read TGTGCCATCTCAAGCGGGGTGAACAATGAGCAGTTCTTC.

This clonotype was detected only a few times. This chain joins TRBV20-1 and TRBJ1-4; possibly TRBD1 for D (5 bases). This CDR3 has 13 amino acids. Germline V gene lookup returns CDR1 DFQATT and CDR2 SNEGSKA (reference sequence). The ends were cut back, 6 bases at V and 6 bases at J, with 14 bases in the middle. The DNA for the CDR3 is TGCAGTGCCCTCCCCGACAGTCATGAAAAACTGTTTTTT. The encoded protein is CSALPDSHEKLFF.

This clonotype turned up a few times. CDR3 loop: CASSSGRQNYGYTF. CDR3 nucleotides: TGTGCCAGCAGTTCTGGGCGCCAGAACTATGGCTACACCTTC. The V and J genes are TRBV6-5 and TRBJ1-2, with D uncertain. The CDR3 extends over 14 amino acids. Germline assignment: CDR1 MNHEY and CDR2 SVGAGI. Trimming removed 4 bases at V and 2 bases at J, with 11 bases between.

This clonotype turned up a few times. This chain's CDR3 is CASSSPVVSNTGELFF. The CDR3 coding sequence is TGTGCCAGCAGCTCTCCCGTGGTTTCGAACACCGGGGAGCTGTTTTTT. The rearrangement uses TRBV7-9 and TRBJ2-2; D gene uncertain. Germline-derived CDR1 and CDR2 are SEHNR and FQNEAQ (reference sequence). With 4 bases removed from V and 0 bases from J, the gap between germline ends came to 12 bases. This CDR3 region has 16 residues.

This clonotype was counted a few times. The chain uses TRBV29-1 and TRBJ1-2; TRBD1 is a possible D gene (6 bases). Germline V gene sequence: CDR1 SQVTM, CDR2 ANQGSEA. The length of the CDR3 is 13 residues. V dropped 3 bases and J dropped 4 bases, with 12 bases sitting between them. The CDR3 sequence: CSVDVGGGYGYTF. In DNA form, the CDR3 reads TGCAGCGTTGACGTGGGGGGCGGCTATGGCTACACCTTC.

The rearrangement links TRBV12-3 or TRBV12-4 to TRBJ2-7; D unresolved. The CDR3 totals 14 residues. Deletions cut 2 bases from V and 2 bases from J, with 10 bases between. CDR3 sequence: CASSLFGSTYEQYF. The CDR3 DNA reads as TGTGCCAGCAGTTTATTTGGGTCCACCTACGAGCAGTACTTC.

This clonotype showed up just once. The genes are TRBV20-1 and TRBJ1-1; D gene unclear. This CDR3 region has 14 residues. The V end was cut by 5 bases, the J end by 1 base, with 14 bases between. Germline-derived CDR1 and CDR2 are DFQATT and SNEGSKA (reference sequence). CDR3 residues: CSAVNPGQNTEAFF. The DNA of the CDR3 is TGCAGTGCTGTCAACCCGGGCCAGAACACTGAAGCTTTCTTT.

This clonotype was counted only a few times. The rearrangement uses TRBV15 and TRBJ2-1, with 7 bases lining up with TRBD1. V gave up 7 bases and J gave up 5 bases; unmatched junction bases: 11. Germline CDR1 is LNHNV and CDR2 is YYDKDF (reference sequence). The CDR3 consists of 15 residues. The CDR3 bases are TGTGCCACCACCGAACCGGGACAGACCGACAATGAGCAGTTCTTC. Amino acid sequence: CATTEPGQTDNEQFF.

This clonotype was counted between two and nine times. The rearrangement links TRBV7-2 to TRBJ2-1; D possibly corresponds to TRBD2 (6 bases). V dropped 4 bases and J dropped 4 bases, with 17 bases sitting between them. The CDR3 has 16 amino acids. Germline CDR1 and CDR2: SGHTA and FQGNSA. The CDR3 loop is CASSSSGLTRYNEQFF. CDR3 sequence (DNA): TGTGCCAGCAGCTCCTCTGGACTAACCCGTTACAATGAGCAGTTCTTC.

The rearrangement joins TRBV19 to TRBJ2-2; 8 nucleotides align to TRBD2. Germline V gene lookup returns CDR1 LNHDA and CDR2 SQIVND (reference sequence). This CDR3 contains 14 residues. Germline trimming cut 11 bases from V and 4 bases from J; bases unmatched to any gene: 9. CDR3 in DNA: TGTGCCGGCCTGAGCGGGAGCCCCACCGGGGAGCTGTTTTTT. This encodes CAGLSGSPTGELFF. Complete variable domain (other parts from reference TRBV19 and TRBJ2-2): DGGITQSPKYLFRKEGQNVTLSCEQNLNHDAMYWYRQDPGQGLRLIYYSQIVNDFQKGDIAEGYSVSREKKESFPLTVTSAQKNPTAFYLCAGLSGSPTGELFFGEGSRLTVL.

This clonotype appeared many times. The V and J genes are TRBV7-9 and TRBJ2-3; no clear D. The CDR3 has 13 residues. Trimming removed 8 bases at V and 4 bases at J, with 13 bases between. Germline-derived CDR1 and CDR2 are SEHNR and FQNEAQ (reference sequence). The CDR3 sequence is CASARVPSDTQYF. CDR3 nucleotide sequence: TGTGCCAGCGCCCGAGTTCCCTCAGATACGCAGTATTTT.

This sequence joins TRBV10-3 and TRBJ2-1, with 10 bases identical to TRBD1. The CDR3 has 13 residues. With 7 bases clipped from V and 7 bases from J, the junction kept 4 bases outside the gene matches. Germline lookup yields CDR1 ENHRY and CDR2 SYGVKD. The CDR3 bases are TGTGCCATCACCGGGACAGGGGTAAATGAGCAGTTCTTC. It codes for CAITGTGVNEQFF.

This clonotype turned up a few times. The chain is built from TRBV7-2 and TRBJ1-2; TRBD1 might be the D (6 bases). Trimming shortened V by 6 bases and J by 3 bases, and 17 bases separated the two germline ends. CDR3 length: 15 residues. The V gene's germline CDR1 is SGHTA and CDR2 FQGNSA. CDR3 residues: CASRDSGEGDYGYTF. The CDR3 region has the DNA TGTGCCAGCAGGGATTCAGGGGAAGGGGACTATGGCTACACCTTC.

The CDR3 nucleotides read TGTGCCAGCAGCTGGGTGAGACTAGCGGAAGAGACCCAGTACTTC. Amino acid sequence: CASSWVRLAEETQYF. The chain carries TRBV7-8 and TRBJ2-5, with 9 bases aligning to TRBD2. Trimming took 4 bases from V and 3 from J; bases not matched to a gene: 6. The germline gives CDR1 SGHVS, CDR2 FQNEAQ. The CDR3 has 15 residues. The full variable domain, with the rest looked up from reference TRBV7-8 and TRBJ2-5, is GAGVSQSPRYKVAKRGQDVALRCDPISGHVSLFWYQQALGQGPEFLTYFQNEAQLDKSGLPSDRFFAERPEGSVSTLKIQRTQQEDSAVYLCASSWVRLAEETQYFGPGTRLLVL.

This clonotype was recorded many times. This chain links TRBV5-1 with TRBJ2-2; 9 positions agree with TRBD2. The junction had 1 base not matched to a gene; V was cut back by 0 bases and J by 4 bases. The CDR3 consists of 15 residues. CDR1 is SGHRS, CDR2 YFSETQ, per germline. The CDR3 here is CASSLGLAVTGELFF. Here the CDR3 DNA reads TGCGCCAGCAGCTTGGGACTAGCGGTCACCGGGGAGCTGTTTTTT.

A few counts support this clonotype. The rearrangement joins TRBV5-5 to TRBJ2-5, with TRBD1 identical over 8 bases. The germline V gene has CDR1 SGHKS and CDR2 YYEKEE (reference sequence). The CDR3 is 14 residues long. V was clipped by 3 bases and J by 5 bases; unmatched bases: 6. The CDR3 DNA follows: TGTGCCAGCAGCTCCATGGACAGGGCTGAGACCCAGTACTTC. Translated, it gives CASSSMDRAETQYF.

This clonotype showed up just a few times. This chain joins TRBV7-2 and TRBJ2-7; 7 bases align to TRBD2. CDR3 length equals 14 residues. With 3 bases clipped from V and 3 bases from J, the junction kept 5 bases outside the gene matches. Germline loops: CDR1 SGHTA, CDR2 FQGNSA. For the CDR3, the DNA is TGTGCCAGCAGCTTCGCGGGAGAGATCTACGAGCAGTACTTC. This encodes CASSFAGEIYEQYF.

CDR3 loop: CASRGRLAGRTDTQYF. In nucleotides, the CDR3 is TGTGCCAGCAGGGGGAGGTTAGCGGGGAGAACAGATACGCAGTATTTT. The chain carries TRBV28 and TRBJ2-3, with 8 bases that match TRBD2. The V segment lost 6 bases and the J segment 3 bases; nucleotides outside the gene matches: 11. Germline V lookup: CDR1 MDHEN, CDR2 SYDVKM. The CDR3 sequence is 16 residues long.

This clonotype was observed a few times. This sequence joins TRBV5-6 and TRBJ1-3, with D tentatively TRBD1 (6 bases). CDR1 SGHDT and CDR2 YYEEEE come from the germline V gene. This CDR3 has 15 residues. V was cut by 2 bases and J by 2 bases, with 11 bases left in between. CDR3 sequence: CASSFFDRTGNTIYF. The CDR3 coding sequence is TGTGCCAGCAGCTTCTTCGACAGGACTGGAAACACCATATATTTT. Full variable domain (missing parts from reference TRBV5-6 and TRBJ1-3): DAGVTQSPTHLIKTRGQQVTLRCSPKSGHDTVSWYQQALGQGPQFIFQYYEEEERQRGNFPDRFSGHQFPNYSSELNVNALLLGDSALYLCASSFFDRTGNTIYFGEGSWLTVV.

CDR3 in DNA: TGCGCCAGCAGCCAGGGGGACCCATTAACCTACAATGAGCAGTTCTTC. Its translation is CASSQGDPLTYNEQFF. The chain recombines TRBV4-3 with TRBJ2-1; tentatively, D is TRBD1 or TRBD2 (5 bases each). The germline CDR1 and CDR2 sequences are LGHNA and YSLEER. V was trimmed by 3 bases and J by 2 bases, leaving 14 bases between them. This CDR3 contains 16 residues.

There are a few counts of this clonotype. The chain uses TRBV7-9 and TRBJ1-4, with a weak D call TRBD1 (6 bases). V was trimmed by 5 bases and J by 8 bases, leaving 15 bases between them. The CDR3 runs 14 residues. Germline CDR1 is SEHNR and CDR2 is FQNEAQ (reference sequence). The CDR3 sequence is CASSHRVGKEKLFF. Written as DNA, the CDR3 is TGTGCCAGCAGCCACAGGGTGGGAAAAGAAAAACTGTTTTTT.

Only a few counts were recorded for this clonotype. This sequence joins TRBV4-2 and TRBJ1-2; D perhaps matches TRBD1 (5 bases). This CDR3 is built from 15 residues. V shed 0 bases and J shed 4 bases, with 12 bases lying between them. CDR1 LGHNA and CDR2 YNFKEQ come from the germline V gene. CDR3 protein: CASSQDLTASYGYTF. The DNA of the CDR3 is TGTGCCAGCAGCCAAGATTTGACAGCTAGCTATGGCTACACCTTC.

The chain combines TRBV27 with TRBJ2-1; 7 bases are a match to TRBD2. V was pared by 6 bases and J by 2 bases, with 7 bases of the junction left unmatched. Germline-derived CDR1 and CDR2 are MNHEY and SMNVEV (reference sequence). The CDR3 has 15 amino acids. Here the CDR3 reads CASSTTLAAYNEQFF. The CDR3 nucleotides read TGTGCCAGCAGCACTACGCTAGCGGCCTACAATGAGCAGTTCTTC.

In DNA, the CDR3 is TGTGCCAGCAGCGTAGACAGCGGCCGCTACGAGCAGTACTTC. Encoded protein: CASSVDSGRYEQYF. J is TRBJ2-7 and V is TRBV9; D may be TRBD2 (5 bases). Germline CDR1 and CDR2: SGDLS and YYNGEE. The CDR3 runs to 14 residues. Between the trimmed V and J ends, which lost 0 bases and 3 bases, there was a span of 10 bases. Together with reference TRBV9 and TRBJ2-7, the CDR3 gives the full variable domain: DSGVTQTPKHLITATGQRVTLRCSPRSGDLSVYWYQQSLDQGLQFLIQYYNGEERAKGNILERFSAQQFPDLHSELNLSSLELGDSALYFCASSVDSGRYEQYFGPGTRLTVT.

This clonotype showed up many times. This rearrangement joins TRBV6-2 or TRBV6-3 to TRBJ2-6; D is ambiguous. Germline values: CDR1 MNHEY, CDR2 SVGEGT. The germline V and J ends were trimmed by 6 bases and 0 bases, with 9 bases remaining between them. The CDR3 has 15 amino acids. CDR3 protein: CASRTQVSGANVLTF. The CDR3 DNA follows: TGTGCCAGCAGAACCCAGGTCTCTGGGGCCAACGTCCTGACTTTC.

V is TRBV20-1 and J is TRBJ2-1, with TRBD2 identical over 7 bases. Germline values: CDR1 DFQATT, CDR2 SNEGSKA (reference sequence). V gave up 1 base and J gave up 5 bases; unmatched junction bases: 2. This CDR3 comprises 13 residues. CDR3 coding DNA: TGCAGTGCTAGAGGCGGGGGAAACAATGAGCAGTTCTTC. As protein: CSARGGGNNEQFF.